This entry concerns a single TCR beta chain. V lost 3 bases, J lost 0 bases, and 6 bases lay in between. This CDR3 has 13 residues. Germline CDR1 is DFQATT and CDR2 is SNEGSKA (reference sequence). Sequenced by immunoSEQ multiplex PCR; TCRdb stores in-frame clones only, minus some. The sample consists of a few hundred thousand clones, around 86% of them appearing once. These data originate in a study of Ad26.COV2.S vaccination and SARS-CoV-2 variants. Treatment specified: roughly 19 received Ad26.COV2.S at low or high dose, single or two shots; five or six received placebo; per-sample allocation not given. Specimens were obtained on day 63 following the first vaccine or placebo injection.

The TCR originated in a person between 18 and 60 years old who received the Ad26.COV2.S COVID-19 vaccine or a placebo. Sequenced here: peripheral blood, sampled in a trial of Ad26.COV2.S vaccine versus placebo. The chain uses TRBV20-1 and TRBJ2-4; unclear D gene. For the CDR3, the DNA is TGCAGTGCTAGTCAAGGAGCCAAAAACATTCAGTACTTC. Protein: CSASQGAKNIQYF.